A selection of T cell receptor beta chains follows, all from one sample in a study of T cell clones after liver transplantation. Repertoires were generated with immunoSEQ multiplex PCR, while TCRdb's copy carries only in-frame clones and drops some. There are 4,500 to 6,000 clones in the sample; about 38% occur only once, and approximately 13% lies in the top ten. Their cognate antigens are unknown. Sequencing used CD4+ T cells from cultured PBMCs. The receptors shown here come from a human patient who received a liver transplant. Some T cells may be provided by the graft donor. Each CDR3 is given with its conserved first and last residue. D genes are given only for firm matches. Clone size is shown for a subset of rows, as once, few, many or a class of expanded clone.

V	D	J	length	size	CDR3	DNA
TRBV28	TRBD1	TRBJ1-4	17	.	CASRPPGGGVVNEKLFF	TGTGCCAGCAGGCCCCCAGGGGGGGGCGTAGTTAATGAAAAACTGTTTTTT
TRBV11-2	TRBD2	TRBJ2-3	18	.	CASSLSLAGGRSTDTQYF	TGTGCCAGCAGCTTGTCCCTAGCGGGAGGAAGGAGCACAGATACGCAGTATTTT
TRBV18	.	TRBJ2-1	13	.	CASSPTFGDEQFF	TGTGCCAGCTCACCGACGTTCGGGGATGAGCAGTTCTTC
TRBV18	TRBD1	TRBJ1-2	15	.	CASSYLDQGASGYTF	TGTGCCAGCTCATACCTCGACCAGGGGGCGAGTGGCTACACCTTC
TRBV28	.	TRBJ2-3	13	.	CASSSAPPDTQYF	TGTGCCAGCAGCTCCGCTCCCCCAGATACGCAGTATTTT
TRBV14	.	TRBJ2-5	13	medium-sized	CASSQQLEGTQYF	TGTGCCAGCAGCCAACAGCTAGAGGGGACCCAGTACTTC
TRBV9	.	TRBJ2-6	15	.	CASSVQGSGANVLTF	TGTGCCAGCAGCGTACAAGGGTCAGGGGCCAACGTCCTGACTTTC
TRBV4-3	TRBD1	TRBJ2-7	14	few	CASSRGTGGDEQYF	TGCGCCAGCAGCCGGGGGACAGGGGGCGACGAGCAGTACTTC
TRBV12-5	.	TRBJ1-5	12	.	CASEDSNQPQHF	TGTGCTAGTGAAGATAGCAATCAGCCCCAGCATTTT
TRBV19	TRBD2	TRBJ2-1	14	few	CASSVRGGYNEQFF	TGTGCCAGTAGTGTTCGGGGGGGCTACAATGAGCAGTTCTTC
TRBV5-1	TRBD2	TRBJ2-1	15	few	CASSLSGSSYNEQFF	TGCGCCAGCAGCCTCAGCGGGAGCTCCTACAATGAGCAGTTCTTC
TRBV2	.	TRBJ2-3	14	medium-sized	CASSDTLAGNTQYF	TGTGCCAGCAGTGATACACTAGCCGGGAATACGCAGTATTTT
TRBV11-2	.	TRBJ1-5	15	.	CASSLAGNLGQPQHF	TGTGCCAGCAGCTTAGCAGGGAACTTGGGTCAGCCCCAGCATTTT
TRBV18	TRBD1	TRBJ2-1	17	medium-sized	CASSPMLTGGSSDEQFF	TGTGCCAGCTCACCGATGCTGACAGGGGGTTCTTCGGATGAGCAGTTCTTC
TRBV28	TRBD2	TRBJ2-1	18	.	CASGLLAGGPFSYNEQFF	TGTGCCAGCGGGTTACTAGCGGGAGGCCCCTTCTCCTACAATGAGCAGTTCTTC
TRBV5-4	TRBD2	TRBJ2-7	16	.	CASSPGGVEGSYEQYF	TGTGCCAGCAGCCCGGGAGGTGTAGAGGGGTCCTACGAGCAGTACTTC
TRBV9	.	TRBJ2-3	14	.	CASSALGPADTQYF	TGTGCCAGCAGCGCCCTGGGCCCGGCAGATACGCAGTATTTT
TRBV28	TRBD1	TRBJ2-5	14	.	CASSMHRGRETQYF	TGTGCCAGCAGTATGCACAGGGGTCGAGAGACCCAGTACTTC
TRBV28	.	TRBJ2-2	15	.	CASRIHGANTGELFF	TGTGCCAGCAGGATCCACGGGGCGAACACCGGGGAGCTGTTTTTT
TRBV28	.	TRBJ2-7	15	medium-sized	CASRDSRWGGHEQYF	TGTGCCAGCAGGGACTCTCGGTGGGGGGGCCACGAGCAGTACTTC
TRBV5-4	.	TRBJ2-1	13	.	CASSFDRNNEQFF	TGTGCCAGCAGCTTCGACAGGAACAATGAGCAGTTCTTC
TRBV18	.	TRBJ1-5	14	few	CASSQGIGNQPQHF	TGTGCCAGCTCACAGGGGATAGGCAATCAGCCCCAGCATTTT
TRBV13	TRBD2	TRBJ2-7	15	.	CASSRPASGSYEQYF	TGTGCCAGCAGCCGTCCGGCCAGCGGGAGCTACGAGCAGTACTTC
TRBV28	.	TRBJ1-1	14	few	CALNTGLVNTEAFF	TGTGCCCTGAACACGGGACTCGTGAACACTGAAGCTTTCTTT